This TCR beta chain appears in the sequencing data of a study of Tregs in tolerant kidney transplant recipients. Across the study: Sorting of CD4+CD25+CD127- cells followed roughly 3-day belatacept mixed lymphocyte reactions, sometimes with roughly 5-day graft donor restimulation.

As to this clone: Its cognate antigen is unknown.

V lost 7 bases to trimming and J lost 6 bases, with 6 bases between them. Germline lookup yields CDR1 LNHDA and CDR2 SQIVND (reference sequence). CDR3 length: 10 residues. Sequencing was performed with immunoSEQ multiplex PCR; in TCRdb, only in-frame clones are kept and a portion is missing. The sample carries around 30,000 clones, over 75% recorded once. The clonotype was recovered from a human donor in good health. Sequencing was carried out using Tregs from blood cultured with allogeneic cells. The chain uses TRBV19 and TRBJ1-2; D is unclear. In DNA form, the CDR3 reads TGTGCCAGTACCGGGAATGGCTACACCTTC. Protein product: CASTGNGYTF.